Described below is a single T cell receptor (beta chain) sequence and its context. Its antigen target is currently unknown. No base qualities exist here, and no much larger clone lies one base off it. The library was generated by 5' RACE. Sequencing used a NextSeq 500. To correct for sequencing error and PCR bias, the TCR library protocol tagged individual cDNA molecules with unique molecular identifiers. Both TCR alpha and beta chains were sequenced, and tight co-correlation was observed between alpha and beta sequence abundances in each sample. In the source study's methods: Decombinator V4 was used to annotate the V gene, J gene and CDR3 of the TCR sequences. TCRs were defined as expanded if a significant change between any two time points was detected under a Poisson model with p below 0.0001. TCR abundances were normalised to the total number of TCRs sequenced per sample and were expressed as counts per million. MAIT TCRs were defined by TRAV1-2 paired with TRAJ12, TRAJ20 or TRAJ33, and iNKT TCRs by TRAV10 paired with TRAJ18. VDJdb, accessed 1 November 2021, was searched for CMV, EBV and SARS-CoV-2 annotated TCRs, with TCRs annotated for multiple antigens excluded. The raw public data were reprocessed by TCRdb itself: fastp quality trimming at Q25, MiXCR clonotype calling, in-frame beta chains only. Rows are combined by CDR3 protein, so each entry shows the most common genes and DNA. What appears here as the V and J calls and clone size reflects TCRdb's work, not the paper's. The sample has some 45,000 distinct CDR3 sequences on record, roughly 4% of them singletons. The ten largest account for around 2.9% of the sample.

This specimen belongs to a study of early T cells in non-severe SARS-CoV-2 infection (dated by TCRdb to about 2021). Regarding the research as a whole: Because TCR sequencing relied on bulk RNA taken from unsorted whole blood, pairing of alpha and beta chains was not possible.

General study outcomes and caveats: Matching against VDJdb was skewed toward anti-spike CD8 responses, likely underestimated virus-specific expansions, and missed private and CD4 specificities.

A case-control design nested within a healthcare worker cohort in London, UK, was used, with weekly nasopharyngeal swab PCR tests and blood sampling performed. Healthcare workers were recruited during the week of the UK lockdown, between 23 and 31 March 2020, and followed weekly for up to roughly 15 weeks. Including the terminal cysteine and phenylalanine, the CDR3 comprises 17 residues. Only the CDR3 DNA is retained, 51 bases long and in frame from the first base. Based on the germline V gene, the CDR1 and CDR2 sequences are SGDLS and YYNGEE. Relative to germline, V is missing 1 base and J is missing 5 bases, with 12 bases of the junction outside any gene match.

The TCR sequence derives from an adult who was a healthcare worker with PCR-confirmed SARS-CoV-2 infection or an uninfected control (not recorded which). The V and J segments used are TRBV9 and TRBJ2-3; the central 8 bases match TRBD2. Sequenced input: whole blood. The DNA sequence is TGTGCCAGCAGCGTAAGCCGGGAGGGCGACACAGGAGATACGCAGTATTTT. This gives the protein CASSVSREGDTGDTQYF.